Each of the 16 T cell receptor beta chains below was sequenced from the same sample in a study of shared clonotypes between healthy human individuals. Sequencing was performed with immunoSEQ multiplex PCR; in TCRdb, only in-frame clones are kept and a portion is missing. The sample includes around 990,000 clones, around three quarters of them seen just once. Sequencing used memory CD4+ T cells from PBMCs. Documented subset: CD45RA-negative fraction. The origin of the receptors is a man aged 18 to 30 in good health. Some clones in this sample may be carry-over from other donors' samples.

The CDR3 spells CSAARTVEAFF. The CDR3 nucleotides are TGCAGTGCTGCCAGGACAGTTGAAGCTTTCTTT. The V call is TRBV20-1, the J call TRBJ1-1, with a tentative D call TRBD1 (6 bases). The V end was cut by 5 bases, the J end by 7 bases, with 11 bases between. Looked up from germline, CDR1 is DFQATT and CDR2 is SNEGSKA (reference sequence). CDR3 length: 11 residues.

Turning to this clone: A much larger clone lies one base from this, so it may be a read error. The CDR3 nucleotides read TGTGCCAGCAGTGAATCTAGCGGGAGCTCCTACAATGAGCAGTTCTTC. It translates to CASSESSGSSYNEQFF. V is TRBV6-1 and J is TRBJ2-1, with 10 bases aligning to TRBD2. The CDR3 spans 16 residues. V shed 2 bases and J 0 bases; nucleotides not matched to a gene: 1. Per the germline V gene, CDR1 is MNHNS and CDR2 is SASEGT.

As regards this clone: A far larger clone lies a single base away; this is likely a read error. This rearrangement joins TRBV25-1 to TRBJ1-2; 7 bases are shared with TRBD1. This CDR3 is 15 amino acids long. Germline V gene sequence: CDR1 MGHDK, CDR2 SYGVNS. CDR3 region: CASSVQGRWGYGHTF. The CDR3 DNA is TGTGCCAGCAGTGTACAGGGGCGTTGGGGCTATGGCCACACCTTC.

The rearrangement uses TRBV6-1 and TRBJ2-7; no firm D call. Germline lookup yields CDR1 MNHNS and CDR2 SASEGT. The CDR3 has 12 amino acids. V was pared by 4 bases and J by 2 bases, with 6 bases between. CDR3 protein: CASSGQAYEQYF. For the CDR3, the DNA is TGTGCCAGCAGTGGACAAGCCTACGAGCAGTACTTC.

The chain joins TRBV4-3 to TRBJ1-3; 8 nucleotides agree with TRBD1. The CDR3 is 16 residues long. Trimming cost V 0 bases and J 2 bases; bases outside gene matches: 3. Germline V gives CDR1 LGHNA, CDR2 YSLEER. The CDR3 reads CASSQEPQGAGNTIYF. For the CDR3, the DNA is TGCGCCAGCAGCCAAGAACCACAGGGGGCTGGAAACACCATATATTTT.

This chain's CDR3 is CASSFSSSTLGETQYF. The CDR3, as DNA: TGTGCCAGCAGCTTTAGCTCTTCAACCCTAGGGGAGACCCAGTACTTC. V and J are TRBV7-9 and TRBJ2-5; the D is unclear. V was clipped by 3 bases and J by 5 bases, with 19 bases between them. Germline V gene data show CDR1 as SEHNR and CDR2 as FQNEAQ (reference sequence). This CDR3 is 16 amino acids long.

About this clone itself: The identical CDR3 is also encoded by other nucleotide sequences in the sample. The J gene is TRBJ2-7, the V gene TRBV18, with 11 nucleotides matching TRBD1. This CDR3 comprises 14 residues. V lost 4 bases to trimming and J lost 4 bases; unmatched junction nucleotides: 3. Germline-derived CDR1 and CDR2 are KGHSH and LQKENI. CDR3 sequence reads: CASSLGQGVYEQYF. The CDR3 DNA reads TGTGCCAGCTCACTGGGACAGGGGGTGTACGAGCAGTACTTC.

This clone was recorded a few times. The CDR3 is CASSESPNLNTEAFF. The CDR3 region has the DNA TGTGCCAGCAGTGAAAGCCCAAATTTGAACACTGAAGCTTTCTTT. V usage is TRBV6-1 and J usage is TRBJ1-1; D is uncertain. This CDR3 has 15 amino acids. The germline V and J ends were trimmed by 2 bases and 0 bases, with 10 bases remaining between them. From germline, CDR1 is MNHNS and CDR2 SASEGT.

This clone appeared a few times. This chain links TRBV7-9 with TRBJ2-7, with TRBD2 matching over 7 bases. Germline V lookup: CDR1 SEHNR, CDR2 FQNEAQ (reference sequence). The V gene end was trimmed by 0 bases and the J gene end by 0 bases; junction bases not matched to a gene: 8. The CDR3 is 17 residues long. In nucleotides, the CDR3 is TGTGCCAGCAGCTTAGCGGCTAGCGCGGGAGCCTCCTACGAGCAGTACTTC. Amino acid sequence: CASSLAASAGASYEQYF.

This rearrangement joins TRBV6-6 to TRBJ2-7, with D uncertain. V lost 0 bases, J lost 5 bases, and 11 bases lay in between. CDR3 size: 14 residues. The germline CDR1 and CDR2 sequences are MNHNY and SVGAGI (reference sequence). The CDR3 region is CASSYSWGSNEQYF. The CDR3 DNA reads TGTGCCAGCAGTTACTCGTGGGGATCCAACGAGCAGTACTTC.

This clone was seen ten or more times. The sample carries other DNA sequences with the same CDR3. The rearrangement uses TRBV2 and TRBJ2-2; maybe TRBD2 (5 bases). Germline loops: CDR1 SNHLY, CDR2 FYNNEI. Trimming pared 9 bases from V and 5 bases from J, leaving 7 bases between. The CDR3 totals 11 residues. The CDR3 DNA reads TGTGCCAGTCGCGGGACCGGGGAGCTGTTTTTT. Amino acid sequence: CASRGTGELFF.

The chain links TRBV25-1 to TRBJ1-2, with 9 nucleotides matching TRBD1. Germline values: CDR1 MGHDK, CDR2 SYGVNS. The CDR3 has 13 amino acids. V shed 6 bases, J shed 3 bases, and the junction held 2 bases outside the gene matches. The CDR3 coding sequence is TGTGCCAGCAGGGGACAGGGCCACTATGGCTACACCTTC. Translated, it gives CASRGQGHYGYTF.

This chain uses TRBV6-1 with TRBJ1-5; D call uncertain. The CDR3 sequence is 12 residues long. Germline V gives CDR1 MNHNS, CDR2 SASEGT. Trimming removed 1 base from V and 6 bases from J, with 4 bases in between. CDR3: CASSEVGQPQHF. The CDR3 bases are TGTGCCAGCAGTGAAGTAGGTCAGCCCCAGCATTTT.

This sequence joins TRBV7-9 and TRBJ2-2, with 7 bases fitting TRBD2. Germline lookup yields CDR1 SEHNR and CDR2 FQNEAQ (reference sequence). V was pared by 5 bases and J by 5 bases, with 8 bases of the junction left unmatched. The CDR3 extends over 15 amino acids. CDR3 amino acids: CASSNLAVPTGELFF. The CDR3 coding sequence is TGTGCCAGCAGCAACCTAGCGGTACCAACCGGGGAGCTGTTTTTT.

This clone was seen a single time. The rearrangement joins TRBV5-1 to TRBJ1-1; D call uncertain. Germline-derived CDR1 and CDR2 are SGHRS and YFSETQ. This CDR3 has 16 residues. V was cut by 1 base and J by 1 base, with 14 bases left in between. Written as DNA, the CDR3 is TGCGCCAGCAGCTTGCTCGGTTGGGGTACGAACACTGAAGCTTTCTTT. Amino acid sequence: CASSLLGWGTNTEAFF.

V and J are TRBV9 and TRBJ2-1; a weak D match, TRBD1 (5 bases). Germline CDR1 SGDLS, CDR2 YYNGEE. This CDR3 comprises 14 residues. Deletions cut 4 bases from V and 4 bases from J, with 12 bases between. This chain's CDR3 is CASSRQDSYNEQFF. CDR3 in DNA: TGTGCCAGCAGCCGCCAAGACAGTTACAATGAGCAGTTCTTC.